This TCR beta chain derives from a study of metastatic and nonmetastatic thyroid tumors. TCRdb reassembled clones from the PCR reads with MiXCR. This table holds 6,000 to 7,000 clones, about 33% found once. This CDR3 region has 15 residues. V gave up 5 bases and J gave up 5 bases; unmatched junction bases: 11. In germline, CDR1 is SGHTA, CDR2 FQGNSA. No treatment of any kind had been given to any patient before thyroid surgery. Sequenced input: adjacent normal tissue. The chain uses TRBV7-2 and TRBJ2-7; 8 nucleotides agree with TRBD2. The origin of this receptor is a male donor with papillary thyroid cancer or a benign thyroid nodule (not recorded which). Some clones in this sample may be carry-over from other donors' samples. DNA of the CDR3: TGTGCCAGCAGCCCTACTAGCGGAGGCGGGAACGAGCAGTACTTC. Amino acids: CASSPTSGGGNEQYF.